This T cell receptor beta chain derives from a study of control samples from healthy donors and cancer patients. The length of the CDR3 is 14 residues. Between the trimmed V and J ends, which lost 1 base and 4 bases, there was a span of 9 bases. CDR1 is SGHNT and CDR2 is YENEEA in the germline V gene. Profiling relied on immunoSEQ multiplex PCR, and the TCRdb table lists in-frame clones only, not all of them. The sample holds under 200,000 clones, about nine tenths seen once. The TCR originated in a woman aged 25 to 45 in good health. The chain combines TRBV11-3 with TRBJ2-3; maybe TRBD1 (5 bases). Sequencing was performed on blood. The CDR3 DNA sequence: TGTGCCAGCAGCTTAGCCCAGGGCGCAGATACGCAGTATTTT. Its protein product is CASSLAQGADTQYF.